The 30 T cell receptor beta chains in this list originate from one sample, sequenced in a study of blood T cells in healthy people across ages. Next came a second PCR, run for about 7 to 11 cycles, which used a sample-barcoded 5' primer along with a J-beta primer mix. TCRdb reprocessed the 5' RACE reads via MiXCR and lists one record per CDR3 protein. The sample contains 750,000 or so distinct CDR3 sequences, around a quarter of which appear only once. These same records also appear under a second study, on T cells of mothers and their children.

The specimen sequenced was blood. The receptors derive from a boy aged 10-17 years in good health.

This clonotype was seen only once. The chain is built from TRBV6-1 and TRBJ2-7; weak D call: TRBD2 (6 bases). Germline V lookup: CDR1 MNHNS, CDR2 SASEGT. V was cut by 4 bases and J by 0 bases, with 19 bases left in between. This CDR3 comprises 17 residues. This CDR3 is CASSGPVSAGSSYEQYF. DNA of the CDR3: TGTGCCAGCAGTGGACCAGTCTCGGCGGGAAGCTCCTACGAGCAGTACTTC.

This rearrangement joins TRBV19 to TRBJ1-4; the D is unclear. Per the germline V gene, CDR1 is LNHDA and CDR2 is SQIVND (reference sequence). The V gene lost 6 bases and the J gene lost 4 bases, with 18 bases spanning the gap. The CDR3 is made up of 16 amino acids. The CDR3 loop is CASSRSITRGNEKLFF. DNA of the CDR3: TGTGCCAGTAGCCGAAGTATAACCCGGGGTAATGAAAAACTGTTTTTT.

This clonotype was recorded only once. The CDR3 DNA reads TGTGCCAGCAGCCCAACTATAGGGTACACTGAAGCTTTCTTT. Its translation: CASSPTIGYTEAFF. This chain joins TRBV7-2 and TRBJ1-1; no clear D gene. Germline V lookup: CDR1 SGHTA, CDR2 FQGNSA. CDR3 length equals 14 residues. Trimming stripped 5 bases from V and 3 bases from J, with 13 bases between.

CDR3 bases: TGCGCCAGCAGCTTAGGGACAGACCGTTACGAGCAGTACTTC. The encoded protein is CASSLGTDRYEQYF. The chain has TRBV5-1 and TRBJ2-7; 7 bases agree with TRBD1. The germline V gene encodes CDR1 SGHRS and CDR2 YFSETQ. V shed 2 bases and J 4 bases; nucleotides not matched to a gene: 6. The length of the CDR3 is 14 residues.

The chain couples TRBV7-9 to TRBJ2-3; the D gene is possibly TRBD2 (6 bases). The CDR3 length is 15 residues. Germline CDR1 reads SEHNR; CDR2 reads FQNEAQ (reference sequence). V dropped 6 bases and J dropped 0 bases, with 13 bases sitting between them. The CDR3 spells CASRSYSGSTDTQYF. CDR3 sequence (DNA): TGTGCCAGCAGGTCGTATAGCGGAAGCACAGATACGCAGTATTTT.

In its sample, this clonotype was seen a few times. The chain combines TRBV4-3 with TRBJ2-5; D is unclear. CDR3 length: 15 residues. Trimming stripped 0 bases from V and 4 bases from J, with 12 bases between. Germline assignment: CDR1 LGHNA and CDR2 YSLEER. The CDR3 DNA is TGCGCCAGCAGCCAAGATCGCGCCGTGGGAGAGACCCAGTACTTC. Its protein product is CASSQDRAVGETQYF.

Regarding this clonotype: At one end, the junction sequence differs from germline, possibly due to a read error. The chain has TRBV29-1 and TRBJ1-2; D possibly corresponds to TRBD1 (6 bases). This CDR3 spans 12 amino acids. Germline V CDR1 and CDR2: SQVTM, ANQGSEA. The CDR3 sequence: CSVEDLTGFDQF. Written as DNA, the CDR3 is TGCAGCGTTGAAGATCTAACAGGGTTCGATCAATTC.

The chain uses TRBV7-2 and TRBJ1-1; tentative D call: TRBD1 (6 bases). The germline V gene encodes CDR1 SGHTA and CDR2 FQGNSA. Trimming stripped 5 bases from V and 4 bases from J, with 14 bases between. The CDR3 loop spans 14 amino acids. The CDR3 DNA is TGTGCCAGCAGCCTCGAAAGAGGGGGCACTGAAGCTTTCTTT. Protein product: CASSLERGGTEAFF.

This chain connects TRBV18 to TRBJ1-3; TRBD1 aligns across 7 bases. Germline V gene sequence: CDR1 KGHSH, CDR2 LQKENI. The CDR3 sequence is 16 residues long. With V trimmed by 3 bases and J by 0 bases, 5 bases remained unmatched. The CDR3 DNA reads TGTGCCAGCTCACCTCAAGGGGGCACCTCTGGAAACACCATATATTTT. Encoded protein: CASSPQGGTSGNTIYF.

Comment on this clonotype: Compared with germline, one end of the junction differs, possibly owing to a read error. The chain links TRBV29-1 to TRBJ2-1; no firm D call. The CDR3 length is 14 residues. The germline V gene encodes CDR1 SQVTM and CDR2 ANQGSEA. The CDR3 loop reads CSVAPRLSYNEQFF. In nucleotides, the CDR3 is TGCAGTGTTGCCCCTCGGCTTTCCTACAATGAGCAGTTCTTC.

The gene calls are TRBV7-3 and TRBJ2-5; no clear D. This CDR3 is 17 amino acids long. V lost 6 bases and J lost 5, with 25 bases in between. From germline, CDR1 is SGHTA and CDR2 FQGTGA. This CDR3 is CASRSRSKGNEWETQYF. Written as DNA, the CDR3 is TGTGCCAGCAGGTCCCGTTCGAAGGGTAATGAGTGGGAGACCCAGTACTTC.

This clonotype was picked up one time. The chain employs TRBV6-4 and TRBJ2-1, with 9 nucleotides matching TRBD2. The germline V gene encodes CDR1 MRHNA and CDR2 SNTAGT. J was trimmed by 5 bases and V by 1 base; bases with no gene match: 3. This CDR3 has 15 residues. This CDR3 reads CASSDLAGAHNEQFF. CDR3 nucleotides: TGTGCCAGCAGTGACTTAGCGGGGGCCCACAATGAGCAGTTCTTC.

The V call is TRBV29-1, the J call TRBJ1-4, with a weak D call TRBD1 (5 bases). Trimming left V 4 bases short and J 2 bases short, with 11 bases between. The CDR3 spans 14 residues. Germline V gene sequence: CDR1 SQVTM, CDR2 ANQGSEA. CDR3 sequence reads: CSVGFEGTNEKLFF. The CDR3 DNA reads TGCAGCGTTGGGTTTGAGGGGACTAATGAAAAACTGTTTTTT.

This sequence joins TRBV12-3 or TRBV12-4 and TRBJ2-7, with a possible D match to TRBD1 (6 bases). The CDR3 runs 14 residues. V shed 5 bases and J shed 3 bases, with 14 bases lying between them. The CDR3 spells CASSLGPRGYEQYF. The DNA of the CDR3 is TGTGCCAGCAGTCTGGGCCCCAGGGGCTACGAGCAGTACTTC.

This chain uses TRBV5-1 with TRBJ2-3; 11 bases are a match to TRBD2. This CDR3 comprises 17 residues. With 7 bases clipped from V and 5 bases from J, the junction kept 15 bases outside the gene matches. Germline values: CDR1 SGHRS, CDR2 YFSETQ. The CDR3 nucleotides read TGCGCCAGCCGCGGGGGACGACTAGCGGGAATCAGAGATACGCAGTATTTT. This sequence encodes CASRGGRLAGIRDTQYF.

The rearrangement joins TRBV6-2 or TRBV6-3 to TRBJ2-1; 13 bases are a match to TRBD2. V was pared by 7 bases and J by 6 bases, with 6 bases of the junction left unmatched. The CDR3 extends over 15 amino acids. Per germline, CDR1 MNHEY and CDR2 SVGEGT. Here the CDR3 reads CASMSGLAGFNEQFF. The CDR3 DNA follows: TGTGCCAGCATGTCGGGACTAGCGGGATTCAATGAGCAGTTCTTC.

With respect to this clonotype: One junction end disagrees with the germline gene, perhaps due to a read error. This rearrangement joins TRBV29-1 to TRBJ2-5, with TRBD1 matching over 7 bases. The CDR3 contains 12 residues. Looked up from germline, CDR1 is SQVTM and CDR2 is ANQGSEA. CDR3 coding DNA: TGCAGCGCCTCGCGACGTGACAGGGAGAATCGCTTC. This gives the protein CSASRRDRENRF.

This clonotype was observed once. The chain links TRBV24-1 to TRBJ2-1; D possibly corresponds to TRBD2 (5 bases). Germline assignment: CDR1 KGHDR and CDR2 SFDVKD. This CDR3 spans 15 amino acids. V gave up 0 bases and J gave up 5 bases, with 10 bases separating them. The CDR3 loop reads CATSDLLAGNNEQFF. As DNA, the CDR3 is TGTGCCACCAGTGATTTGCTAGCTGGGAACAATGAGCAGTTCTTC.

J is TRBJ2-5 and V is TRBV5-1, with D uncertain. The J call is in doubt because the DNA end fits TRBJ2-7 better. The CDR3 is made up of 13 amino acids. Germline CDR1 SGHRS, CDR2 YFSETQ. Here the CDR3 reads CASSLEIHYEQYF. CDR3 DNA sequence: TGCGCCAGCAGCTTGGAGATTCACTACGAGCAGTACTTC.

For this clonotype: A read error may account for a junction end that differs from germline. The rearrangement joins TRBV7-2 to TRBJ1-4, with D possibly being TRBD1 (6 bases). The CDR3 length is 17 residues. CDR1 is SGHTA, CDR2 FQGNSA, per germline. In DNA, the CDR3 is TGTGCCAGCAACTTAGGAGGGGCAGGGGCTATCGGTGAAAAACTGTTTTTT. It codes for CASNLGGAGAIGEKLFF.

This clonotype was seen a single time. CDR3 amino acids: CASSHHALAGGTDTQYF. DNA of the CDR3: TGTGCCAGCAGCCACCACGCACTAGCGGGAGGGACAGATACGCAGTATTTT. The chain couples TRBV3-1 to TRBJ2-3; 13 bases map to TRBD2. This CDR3 spans 17 amino acids. CDR1 is LGHDT, CDR2 YNNKEL, per germline (reference sequence). Trimming at V came to 3 bases and at J to 3 bases, leaving 6 bases not matched to a gene.

The chain joins TRBV9 to TRBJ1-1, with TRBD1 identical over 7 bases. The CDR3 contains 15 residues. Germline CDR1 is SGDLS and CDR2 is YYNGEE. Losses at the gene ends were 0 bases for V and 0 bases for J; bases not matched to a gene: 2. In DNA form, the CDR3 reads TGTGCCAGCAGCGTAGGGGACAGTTTGAACACTGAAGCTTTCTTT. Its translation: CASSVGDSLNTEAFF. Using reference TRBV9 and TRBJ1-1 for the parts outside the CDR3, the full variable domain is DSGVTQTPKHLITATGQRVTLRCSPRSGDLSVYWYQQSLDQGLQFLIQYYNGEERAKGNILERFSAQQFPDLHSELNLSSLELGDSALYFCASSVGDSLNTEAFFGQGTRLTVV.

The V call is TRBV7-9, the J call TRBJ2-1, with TRBD2 matching 15 bases. The length of the CDR3 is 16 residues. Germline loops: CDR1 SEHNR, CDR2 FQNEAQ (reference sequence). Trimming cost V 5 bases and J 9 bases; bases outside gene matches: 8. DNA for the CDR3: TGTGCCAGCAGCCCCCGGACTAGCGGGGGGGTTGGTGAGCAGTTCTTC. It is translated as CASSPRTSGGVGEQFF.

The V and J genes are TRBV5-1 and TRBJ1-2, with D maybe TRBD1 (5 bases). The V gene's germline CDR1 is SGHRS and CDR2 YFSETQ. This CDR3 has 13 residues. V gave up 4 bases and J gave up 7 bases, with 14 bases separating them. In DNA, the CDR3 is TGCGCCAGCAGCGTAAGGGACGGGCTTGGCTACACCTTC. Protein sequence: CASSVRDGLGYTF.

The genes are TRBV7-8 and TRBJ2-3; no definite D call. Trimming left V 1 base short and J 3 bases short, with 8 bases between. Germline V gene sequence: CDR1 SGHVS, CDR2 FQNEAQ. The length of the CDR3 is 14 residues. The DNA of the CDR3 is TGTGCCAGCAGCTTAGTTGGTCTAACAGATACGCAGTATTTT. Translation gives CASSLVGLTDTQYF.

The chain uses TRBV7-2 and TRBJ2-7; the D is unclear. Germline V gives CDR1 SGHTA, CDR2 FQGNSA. The CDR3 is made up of 13 amino acids. The V and J ends lost 1 base and 7 bases respectively, with 11 bases between them. The CDR3 nucleotides read TGTGCCAGCAGCTTAGTTCGGGTGGGGGAGCAGTACTTC. This codes for CASSLVRVGEQYF.

Regarding this clonotype: One end of the junction fails to match germline, which may point to a read error. The V and J genes are TRBV5-1 and TRBJ1-1; 7 bases are a match to TRBD1. Per germline, CDR1 SGHRS and CDR2 YFSETQ. This CDR3 has 13 residues. The CDR3 region has the DNA TGCTCCAGCAGCTTGCAGGGGGGGACTGAAGCTTTCTTT. Amino acids: CSSSLQGGTEAFF.

This clonotype was seen a few times. The chain combines TRBV20-1 with TRBJ2-5, with D possibly TRBD2 on 5 matching bases. V lost 0 bases to trimming and J lost 4 bases, with 18 bases between them. Germline values: CDR1 DFQATT, CDR2 SNEGSKA (reference sequence). The CDR3 has 16 residues. Written as DNA, the CDR3 is TGCAGTGCTAGAGATTGGGTGGCTAGCCTCGGAGAGACCCAGTACTTC. As protein: CSARDWVASLGETQYF.

In this sample, this clonotype turned up many times. V gene TRBV9 combines with J gene TRBJ2-3; 9 bases map to TRBD2. CDR1 SGDLS and CDR2 YYNGEE come from the germline V gene. This CDR3 has 17 amino acids. Trimming removed 3 bases from V and 2 bases from J; junction bases left unmatched: 10. CDR3 sequence: CASSGDLRLADTDTQYF. The CDR3 nucleotides are TGTGCCAGCAGCGGGGATCTGAGACTAGCGGACACAGATACGCAGTATTTT. Together with reference TRBV9 and TRBJ2-3, the CDR3 gives the full variable domain: DSGVTQTPKHLITATGQRVTLRCSPRSGDLSVYWYQQSLDQGLQFLIQYYNGEERAKGNILERFSAQQFPDLHSELNLSSLELGDSALYFCASSGDLRLADTDTQYFGPGTRLTVL.

Details on this clonotype: A read error may account for a junction end that differs from germline. The V and J genes are TRBV5-4 and TRBJ2-3; D gene uncertain. This CDR3 spans 14 amino acids. CDR1 and CDR2 (germline): SGHNT, YYREEE (reference sequence). CDR3 nucleotides: TGTGCCACCAGCTTGCCTATGGACACAGATACGCAGTATTTT. Protein: CATSLPMDTDTQYF.